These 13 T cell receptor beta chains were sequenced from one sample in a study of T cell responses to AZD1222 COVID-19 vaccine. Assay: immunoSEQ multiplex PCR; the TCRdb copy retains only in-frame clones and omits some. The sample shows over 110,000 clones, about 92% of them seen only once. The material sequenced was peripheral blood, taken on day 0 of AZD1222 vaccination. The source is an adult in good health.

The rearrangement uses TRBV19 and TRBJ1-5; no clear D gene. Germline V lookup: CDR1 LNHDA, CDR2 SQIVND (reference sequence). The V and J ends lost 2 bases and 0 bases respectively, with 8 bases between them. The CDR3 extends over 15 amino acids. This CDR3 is CASSISPNSNQPQHF. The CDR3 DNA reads TGTGCCAGTAGTATATCCCCAAATAGCAATCAGCCCCAGCATTTT.

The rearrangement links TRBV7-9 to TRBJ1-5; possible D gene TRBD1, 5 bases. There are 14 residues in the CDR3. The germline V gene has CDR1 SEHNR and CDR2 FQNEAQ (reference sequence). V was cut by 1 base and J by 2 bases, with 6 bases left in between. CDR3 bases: TGTGCCAGCAGCTTAGTGGGGCGCAATCAGCCCCAGCATTTT. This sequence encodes CASSLVGRNQPQHF.

CDR3 sequence: CASSFDRGWGAEAFF. CDR3 DNA sequence: TGTGCCAGCAGTTTTGATAGGGGCTGGGGGGCTGAAGCTTTCTTT. This chain links TRBV28 with TRBJ1-1, with TRBD1 as a possible D gene (5 bases). Germline CDR1 is MDHEN and CDR2 is SYDVKM. V dropped 3 bases and J dropped 6 bases, with 17 bases sitting between them. This CDR3 is 15 amino acids long.

The CDR3, as DNA: TGCAGCGTTGAGAGTAGCGATACGCAGTATTTT. As protein: CSVESSDTQYF. This rearrangement joins TRBV29-1 to TRBJ2-3; unclear D gene. The V gene lost 3 bases and the J gene lost 6 bases, with 7 bases spanning the gap. The length of the CDR3 is 11 residues. Germline CDR1 SQVTM, CDR2 ANQGSEA.

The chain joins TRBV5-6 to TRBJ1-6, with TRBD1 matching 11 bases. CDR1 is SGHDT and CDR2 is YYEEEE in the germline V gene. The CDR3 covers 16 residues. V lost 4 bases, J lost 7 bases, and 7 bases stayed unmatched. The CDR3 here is CASSRDRGRWNSPLHF. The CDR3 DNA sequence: TGTGCCAGCAGCCGGGACAGGGGGAGGTGGAATTCACCCCTCCACTTT.

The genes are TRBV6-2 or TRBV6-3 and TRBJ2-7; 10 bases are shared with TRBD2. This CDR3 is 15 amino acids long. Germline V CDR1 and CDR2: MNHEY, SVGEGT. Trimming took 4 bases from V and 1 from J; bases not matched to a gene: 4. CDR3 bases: TGTGCCAGCAGTTTACTAGCGGGAAGGTCCTACGAGCAGTACTTC. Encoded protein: CASSLLAGRSYEQYF.

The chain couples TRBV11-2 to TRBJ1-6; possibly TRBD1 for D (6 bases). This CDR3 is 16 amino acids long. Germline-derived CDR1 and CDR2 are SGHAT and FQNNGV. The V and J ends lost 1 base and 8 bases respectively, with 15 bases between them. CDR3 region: CASSLGNYRVYSPLHF. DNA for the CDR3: TGTGCCAGCAGCTTAGGAAATTACAGGGTTTATTCACCCCTCCACTTT.

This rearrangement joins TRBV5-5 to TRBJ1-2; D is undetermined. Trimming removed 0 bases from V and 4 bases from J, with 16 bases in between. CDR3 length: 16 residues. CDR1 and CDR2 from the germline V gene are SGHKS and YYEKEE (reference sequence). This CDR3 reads CASSLGDGTLGYGYTF. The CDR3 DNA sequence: TGTGCCAGCAGCTTGGGAGACGGAACCCTCGGCTATGGCTACACCTTC.

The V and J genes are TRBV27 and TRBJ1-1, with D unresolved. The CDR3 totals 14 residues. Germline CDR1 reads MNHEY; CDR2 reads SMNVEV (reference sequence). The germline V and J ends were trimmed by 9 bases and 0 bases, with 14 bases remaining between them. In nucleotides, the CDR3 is TGTGCCAGTTATGAAAGTTTCGTGAACACTGAAGCTTTCTTT. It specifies CASYESFVNTEAFF.

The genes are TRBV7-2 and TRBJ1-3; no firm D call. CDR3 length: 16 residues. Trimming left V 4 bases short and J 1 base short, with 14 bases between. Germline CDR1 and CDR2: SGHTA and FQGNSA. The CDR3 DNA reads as TGTGCCAGCAGCTCCTACACCACTTTTTCTGGAAACACCATATATTTT. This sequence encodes CASSSYTTFSGNTIYF. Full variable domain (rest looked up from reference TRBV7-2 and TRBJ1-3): GAGVSQSPSNKVTEKGKDVELRCDPISGHTALYWYRQSLGQGLEFLIYFQGNSAPDKSGLPSDRFSAERTGGSVSTLTIQRTQQEDSAVYLCASSSYTTFSGNTIYFGEGSWLTVV.

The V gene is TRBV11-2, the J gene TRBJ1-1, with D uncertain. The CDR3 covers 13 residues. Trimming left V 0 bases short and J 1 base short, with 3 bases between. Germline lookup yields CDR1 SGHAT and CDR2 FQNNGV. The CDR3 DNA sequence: TGTGCCAGCAGCTTAGAGGAGAACACTGAAGCTTTCTTT. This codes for CASSLEENTEAFF.

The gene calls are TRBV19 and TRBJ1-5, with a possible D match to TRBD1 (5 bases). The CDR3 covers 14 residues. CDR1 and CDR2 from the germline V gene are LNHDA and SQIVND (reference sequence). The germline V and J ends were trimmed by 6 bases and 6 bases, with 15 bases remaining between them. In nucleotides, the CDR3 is TGTGCCAGTAGCAACGGGGGGGGATCTCAGCCCCAGCATTTT. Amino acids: CASSNGGGSQPQHF.

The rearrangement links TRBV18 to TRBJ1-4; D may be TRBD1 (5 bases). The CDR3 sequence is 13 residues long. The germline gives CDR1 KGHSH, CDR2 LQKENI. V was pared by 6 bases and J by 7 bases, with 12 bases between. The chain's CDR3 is CASSQRGGEKLFF. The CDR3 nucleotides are TGTGCCAGCTCCCAAAGGGGAGGTGAAAAACTGTTTTTT.